The text below deals with one T cell receptor (beta chain). Its antigen is undetermined. These data belong to a study of cytomegalovirus exposure and HLA in healthy donors. Study conclusions and caveats: First-cohort TCR clusters tended to co-occur in the roughly 130 validation repertoires, a later analysis found.

Assay: immunoSEQ multiplex PCR; the TCRdb copy retains only in-frame clones and omits some. This sample yields about 200,000 clones, of which about 81% are seen a single time; 0.95% to 1.5% belongs to the top ten. The CDR3 extends over 11 amino acids. Trimming removed 4 bases at V and 8 bases at J, with 8 bases between. Germline CDR1 and CDR2: KGHSH and LQKENI. Sequencing was performed on PBMCs. The rearrangement links TRBV18 to TRBJ1-1, with a weak D call TRBD1 (6 bases). This TCR derives from a woman aged 25 to 45 in good health and CMV-seronegative. CDR3 nucleotides: TGTGCCAGCTCACTACAGGGAGAAGCTTTCTTT. This encodes CASSLQGEAFF.